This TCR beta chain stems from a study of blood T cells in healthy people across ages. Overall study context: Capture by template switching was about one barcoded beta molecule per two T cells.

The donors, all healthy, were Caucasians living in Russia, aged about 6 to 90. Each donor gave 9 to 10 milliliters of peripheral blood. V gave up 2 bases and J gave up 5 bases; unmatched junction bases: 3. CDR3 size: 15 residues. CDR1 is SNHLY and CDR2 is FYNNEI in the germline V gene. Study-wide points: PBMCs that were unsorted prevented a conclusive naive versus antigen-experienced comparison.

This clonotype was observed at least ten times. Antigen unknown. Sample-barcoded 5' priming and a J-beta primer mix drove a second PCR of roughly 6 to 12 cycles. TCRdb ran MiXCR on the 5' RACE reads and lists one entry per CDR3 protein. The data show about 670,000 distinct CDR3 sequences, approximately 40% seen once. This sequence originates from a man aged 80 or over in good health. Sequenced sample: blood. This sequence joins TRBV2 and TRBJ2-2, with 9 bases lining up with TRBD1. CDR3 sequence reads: CASSERDRVTGELFF. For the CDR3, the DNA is TGTGCCAGCAGTGAACGGGACAGGGTAACCGGGGAGCTGTTTTTT.